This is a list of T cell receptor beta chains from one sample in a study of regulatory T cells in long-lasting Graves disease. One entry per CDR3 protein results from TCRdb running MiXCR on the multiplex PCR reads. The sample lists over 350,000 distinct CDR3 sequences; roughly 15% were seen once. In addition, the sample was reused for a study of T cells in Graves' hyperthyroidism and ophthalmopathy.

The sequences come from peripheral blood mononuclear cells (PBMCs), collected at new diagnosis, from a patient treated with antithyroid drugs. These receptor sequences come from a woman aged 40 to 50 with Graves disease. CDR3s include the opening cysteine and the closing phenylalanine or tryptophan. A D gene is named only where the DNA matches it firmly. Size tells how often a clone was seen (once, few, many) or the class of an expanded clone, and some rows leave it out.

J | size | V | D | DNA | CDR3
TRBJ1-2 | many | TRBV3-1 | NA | TGTGCCAGCAGCCAAGCAGTAGGGGGTTATGGCTACACCTTC | CASSQAVGGYGYTF
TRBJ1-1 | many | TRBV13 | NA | TGTGCCAGCAGCACTAACAAGGGTGGGCTGAACACTGAAGCTTTCTTT | CASSTNKGGLNTEAFF
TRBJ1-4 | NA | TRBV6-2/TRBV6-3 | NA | TGTGCCAGCAGGCGGGACACCGAAGATGAAAAACTGTTTTTT | CASRRDTEDEKLFF
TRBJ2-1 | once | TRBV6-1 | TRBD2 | TGTGCCAGCAGTGAAGCGTTGGCTAGCGGGAGCAATGAGCAGTTCTTC | CASSEALASGSNEQFF
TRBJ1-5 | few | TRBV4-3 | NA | TGCGCCAGCAGCCAAGATTCCCAGGGGAGCAATCAGCCCCAGCATTTT | CASSQDSQGSNQPQHF
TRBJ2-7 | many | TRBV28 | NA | TGTGCCAGCAGTCCCGGGCCAGAAACATACGAGCAGTACTTC | CASSPGPETYEQYF
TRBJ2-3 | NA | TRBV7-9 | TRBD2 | TGTGCCAGCACCCTGGGACTAGCGGGGCTTAGCACAGATACGCAGTATTTT | CASTLGLAGLSTDTQYF
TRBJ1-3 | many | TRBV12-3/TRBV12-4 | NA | TGTGCCAGCAGCTGGGGCTCTGGAAACACCATATATTTT | CASSWGSGNTIYF
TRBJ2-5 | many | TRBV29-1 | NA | TGCAGCGTTGAGGGTACTTCAGGGACGCCAGGAACCCAGTACTTC | CSVEGTSGTPGTQYF
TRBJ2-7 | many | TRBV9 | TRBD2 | TGTGCCAGCAGCGTAGGTGTGACTAGCGGGATCGAGCAGTACTTC | CASSVGVTSGIEQYF
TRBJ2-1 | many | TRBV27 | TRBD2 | TGTGCCAGCTGGGTAGCGGGAGGCGATGAGCAGTTCTTC | CASWVAGGDEQFF
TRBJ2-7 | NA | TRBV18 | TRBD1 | TGTGCCAGCTCATCCCGAGGGACAGGGAACTACGAGCAGTACTTC | CASSSRGTGNYEQYF
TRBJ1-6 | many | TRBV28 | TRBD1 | TGTGCCACCCTACGGACAGGGGCTTCACCCCTCCACTTT | CATLRTGASPLHF
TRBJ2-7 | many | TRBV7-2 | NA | TGTGCCAGCAGCTTGACAGCGGGTTCCTACGAGCAGTACTTC | CASSLTAGSYEQYF
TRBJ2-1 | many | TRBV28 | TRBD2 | TGTGCCAGCACTAGCGGGAGGGCCGCATACAATGAGCAGTTCTTC | CASTSGRAAYNEQFF
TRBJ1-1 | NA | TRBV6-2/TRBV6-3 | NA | TGTGCCAGCATCGACGAAGTCGGGACTGAAGCTTTCTTT | CASIDEVGTEAFF
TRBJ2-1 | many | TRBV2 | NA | TGTGCCAGCATGGTCAGCCCCGTAAGGGAGCAGTTCTTC | CASMVSPVREQFF
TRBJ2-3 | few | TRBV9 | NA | TGTGCCAGCAGCGCGCCCCAACCCACAGATACGCAGTATTTT | CASSAPQPTDTQYF
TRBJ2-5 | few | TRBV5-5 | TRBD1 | TGTGCCAGCTCACCGGGACAGGGGTTGGAGACCCAGTACTTC | CASSPGQGLETQYF
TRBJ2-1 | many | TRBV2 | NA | TGTGCCAGCAGTTGGGACCGCGACTCCTACAATGAGCAGTTCTTC | CASSWDRDSYNEQFF
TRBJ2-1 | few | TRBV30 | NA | TGTGCCTGGGGTGAGGCCACGAGTGAGCAGTTCTTC | CAWGEATSEQFF
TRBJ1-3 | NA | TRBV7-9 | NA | TGTGCCAGCAGCTTTATAGAAAGAACTGGAAACACCATATATTTT | CASSFIERTGNTIYF
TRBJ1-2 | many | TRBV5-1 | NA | TGCGCCAGCAGCTTGACAGGAGGGCTACTATATGGCTACACCTTC | CASSLTGGLLYGYTF
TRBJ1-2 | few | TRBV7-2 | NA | TGTGCCAGCAGCGCCGACCTTAGGGGCTATGGCTACACCTTC | CASSADLRGYGYTF
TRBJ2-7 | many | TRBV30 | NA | TGTGCCTGGAGTGTCGGGACACTCTCCAACGAGCAGTACTTC | CAWSVGTLSNEQYF
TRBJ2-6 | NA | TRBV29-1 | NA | TGCAGCGTTGAAGAGTACAGCCCCGGGGCGGGGGCCAACGTCCTGACTTTC | CSVEEYSPGAGANVLTF
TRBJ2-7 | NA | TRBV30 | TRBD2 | TGTGCCTGGAGTGTACTAGCGGGAGACCGCGAGGGGGACTTC | CAWSVLAGDREGDF
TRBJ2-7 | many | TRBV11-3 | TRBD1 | TGTGCCAGCAGCTTACGGGACAGAAACTACGAGCAGTACTTC | CASSLRDRNYEQYF
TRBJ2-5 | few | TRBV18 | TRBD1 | TGTGCCAGCTCCCGGCCCGGGACAGCGCAGGAGACCCAGTACTTC | CASSRPGTAQETQYF
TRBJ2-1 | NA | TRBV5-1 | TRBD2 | TGCGCCAGCAGCCCACTTATAGGGACTAGCGTCTATGAGCAGTTCTTC | CASSPLIGTSVYEQFF
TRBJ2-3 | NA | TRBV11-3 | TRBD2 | TGTGCCAGCAGCCCACGACTAGCGGAAGGCACAGATACGCAGTATTTT | CASSPRLAEGTDTQYF
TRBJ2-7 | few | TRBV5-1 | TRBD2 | TGCGCCAGCAGCTTGGGCGGGAGTTTTGCCGAGCAGTACTTC | CASSLGGSFAEQYF
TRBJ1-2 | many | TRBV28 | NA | TGTGCCAGCAGTTCCGGCAGGGGAGGATATGGCTACACCTTC | CASSSGRGGYGYTF
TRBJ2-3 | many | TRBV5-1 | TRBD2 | TGCGCCAGCAGCCCACGGGAGGCGGGAGTCACAGATACGCAGTATTTT | CASSPREAGVTDTQYF
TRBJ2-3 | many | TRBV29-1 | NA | TGCAGCGTTGTGTTTGGCGGGCGCACAGATACGCAGTATTTT | CSVVFGGRTDTQYF
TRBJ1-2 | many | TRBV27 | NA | TGTGCCAGCGGAAAGGGGTTTGGCTACACCTTC | CASGKGFGYTF
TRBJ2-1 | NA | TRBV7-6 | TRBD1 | TGTGCCAGCAGCCCGACCGACTTGGGAGGGACAGGGCCCAACAATGAGCAGTTCTTC | CASSPTDLGGTGPNNEQFF
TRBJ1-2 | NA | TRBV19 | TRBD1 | TGTGCCAGTACCGTGGGGGTGACAGGGGGCAATGGCTACACCTTC | CASTVGVTGGNGYTF
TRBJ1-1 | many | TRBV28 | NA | TGTGCCAGCACCCATGACAGGATGAACACTGAAGCTTTCTTT | CASTHDRMNTEAFF
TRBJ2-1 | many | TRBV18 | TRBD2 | TGTGCCAGCTCCACGGGGAGGGAGGCTCCGCATGAGCAGTTCTTC | CASSTGREAPHEQFF
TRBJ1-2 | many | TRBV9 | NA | TGTGCCAGCAGCGCTCAGACTACAGGGCTAGGCTATGGCTACACCTTC | CASSAQTTGLGYGYTF
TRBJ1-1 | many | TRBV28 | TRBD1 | TGTGCCAGCAGTATTGGAGGGACAGGGGGCGGCACTGAAGCTTTCTTT | CASSIGGTGGGTEAFF
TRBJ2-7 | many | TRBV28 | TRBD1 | TGTGCCAGCAGGGGCCGTGGGGACAGGGGCTACGAGCAGTACTTC | CASRGRGDRGYEQYF
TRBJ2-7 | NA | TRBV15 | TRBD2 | TGTGCCACCAGCAGAGGGGGGGGTAGCCCGGGCGAGCAGTACTTC | CATSRGGGSPGEQYF
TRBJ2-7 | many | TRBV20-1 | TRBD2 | TGCAGTGCATGGGCTAGCGGGAGTTACGAGCAGTACTTC | CSAWASGSYEQYF
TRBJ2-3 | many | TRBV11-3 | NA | TGTGCCAGCAGCTTAGTCGATTCCGGTACGCAGTATTTT | CASSLVDSGTQYF
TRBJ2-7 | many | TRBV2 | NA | TGTGCCGGCGAGACAGGCTCTTCCTACGAGCAGTACTTC | CAGETGSSYEQYF
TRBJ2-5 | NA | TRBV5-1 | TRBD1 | TGCGCCAGCACCGAACAGGGGGCGCGGGAGACCCAGTACTTC | CASTEQGARETQYF
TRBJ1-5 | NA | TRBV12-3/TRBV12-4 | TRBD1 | TGTGCCGGCAGTACCGGGACAGGCATTACGAATCAGCCCCAGCATTTT | CAGSTGTGITNQPQHF
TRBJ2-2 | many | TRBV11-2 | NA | TGTGCCAGCAAACTCAGGGGCGGATTTGGTCCCGGGGAGCTGTTTTTT | CASKLRGGFGPGELFF
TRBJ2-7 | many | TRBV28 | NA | TGTGCCAGCAGCCCCGTGGGAACCGAGCAGTACTTC | CASSPVGTEQYF
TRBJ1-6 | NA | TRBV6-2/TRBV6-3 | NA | TGTGCCAGCAGTAACGGGGATTCACCCCTCCACTTT | CASSNGDSPLHF
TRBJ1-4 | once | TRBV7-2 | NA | TGTGCCAGCAGCCCGGCGCCGGCAGGGTATGGGAAACTGTTTTTT | CASSPAPAGYGKLFF
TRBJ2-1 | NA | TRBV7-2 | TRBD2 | TGTGCCTCGCGGGGCGGGGGATATTACAATGAGCAGTTCTTC | CASRGGGYYNEQFF
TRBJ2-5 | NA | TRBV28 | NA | TGTGCCAGCAGTTTGCCATCCGGGGGAGAAGGGACCCAGTACTTC | CASSLPSGGEGTQYF
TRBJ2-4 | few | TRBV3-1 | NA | TGTGCCAGCAGCCAAGCCGGACATCTGGACATTCAGTACTTC | CASSQAGHLDIQYF
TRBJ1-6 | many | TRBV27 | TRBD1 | TGTGCCAGTTCTTTTAACCAGGGGGCTCGTTCACCCCTCCACTTT | CASSFNQGARSPLHF
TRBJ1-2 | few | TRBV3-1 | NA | TGTGCCAGCAGCCAAGCGCAGAATGGCTACACCTTC | CASSQAQNGYTF
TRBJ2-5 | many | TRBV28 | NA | TGTGCCAGCAGCCCTCGGTGGAAGACCCAGTACTTC | CASSPRWKTQYF
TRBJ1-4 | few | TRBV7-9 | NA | TGTGCCAGCAGCTTTGGTCAGGGGCGAGAAAAACTGTTTTTT | CASSFGQGREKLFF